This record concerns one T cell receptor (beta chain) sequence. Trimming pared 1 base from V and 7 bases from J, leaving 15 bases between. Germline CDR1 and CDR2: SGHRS and YFSETQ. There are 14 residues in the CDR3. The assay was immunoSEQ multiplex PCR, and TCRdb's table has in-frame clones only and misses some. Altogether 170,000 or so clones are present, around 63% being singletons, with the ten largest covering about 10%. These data belong to a study of shared clonotypes between healthy human individuals. This rearrangement joins TRBV5-1 to TRBJ2-7; D is undetermined. The specimen sequenced was memory CD4+ T cells sorted from blood. Subset indicated: CD45RA-negative fraction. This TCR was sampled from a man in his thirties or forties in good health. Here the CDR3 reads CASSLNNLRLEQYF. CDR3 bases: TGCGCCAGCAGCTTGAACAACCTCCGCTTGGAGCAGTACTTC.